These 12 T cell receptor beta chains came from one sample sequenced in a study of PD-1 blockade in mismatch repair-deficient tumors. Repertoires were generated with immunoSEQ multiplex PCR, while TCRdb's copy carries only in-frame clones and drops some. Found here are about 100,000 clones, approximately 83% of them singletons; the top ten hold around 5.8%. The source was peripheral blood, collected roughly eight months after starting pembrolizumab. The origin of the receptors is an adult with mismatch repair-deficient cancer.

This rearrangement joins TRBV6-6 to TRBJ2-4, with D tentatively TRBD2 (6 bases). The germline gives CDR1 MNHNY, CDR2 SVGAGI (reference sequence). The CDR3 length is 14 residues. V was cut by 5 bases and J by 5 bases, with 13 bases left in between. For the CDR3, the DNA is TGTGCCAGCAGTGGAGGGACGGAACAAAACATTCAGTACTTC. Translated, it gives CASSGGTEQNIQYF.

V and J are TRBV15 and TRBJ2-1, with D tentatively TRBD2 (6 bases). The CDR3 covers 15 residues. CDR1 and CDR2 (germline): LNHNV, YYDKDF (reference sequence). V lost 6 bases and J lost 2, with 14 bases in between. The CDR3 DNA reads TGTGCCACCAGTAGCGGAGTGTCGACCTACAATGAGCAGTTCTTC. This gives the protein CATSSGVSTYNEQFF.

V is TRBV18 and J is TRBJ2-5; the match to TRBD2 covers 7 bases. The trim removed 8 bases at V and 4 bases at J, leaving 7 bases unmatched. The CDR3 spans 13 residues. Germline-derived CDR1 and CDR2 are KGHSH and LQKENI. The CDR3 DNA reads TGTGCCAGCCAAGCGGGAATGGGAGAGACCCAGTACTTC. It specifies CASQAGMGETQYF.

V gene TRBV19 combines with J gene TRBJ2-1, with TRBD2 identical over 7 bases. V dropped 6 bases and J dropped 9; count of bases not matched to a gene: 11. Looked up from germline, CDR1 is LNHDA and CDR2 is SQIVND (reference sequence). This CDR3 contains 14 residues. Here the CDR3 DNA reads TGTGCCAGTAGCGGGGGAGGGTCCCGACGTGAGCAGTTCTTC. Encoded protein: CASSGGGSRREQFF.

This chain joins TRBV13 and TRBJ2-7; no reliable D call. With 5 bases removed from V and 0 bases from J, the gap between germline ends came to 17 bases. Germline V CDR1 and CDR2: PRHDT, FYEKMQ (reference sequence). The CDR3 is made up of 16 amino acids. The CDR3 is CASSPSPGVGSYEQYF. The CDR3, as DNA: TGTGCCAGCAGCCCCTCGCCCGGAGTCGGCTCCTACGAGCAGTACTTC.

The chain employs TRBV11-1 and TRBJ1-1; 8 nucleotides match TRBD1. V lost 3 bases to trimming and J lost 5 bases; unmatched junction nucleotides: 14. Germline V gives CDR1 SGHAT, CDR2 FQDESV (reference sequence). The CDR3 length is 17 residues. In DNA form, the CDR3 reads TGTGCCAGCAGCTTTTTCCCCGACCTACGGGACAGGACTGAAGCTTTCTTT. Encoded protein: CASSFFPDLRDRTEAFF.

This clone was recorded only once. The chain uses TRBV11-3 and TRBJ2-7; 8 bases are a match to TRBD2. Germline V CDR1 and CDR2: SGHNT, YENEEA. The CDR3 has 13 amino acids. V gave up 2 bases and J gave up 5 bases; unmatched junction bases: 2. The chain's CDR3 is CASSLRTSHEQYF. As DNA, the CDR3 is TGTGCCAGCAGCTTACGGACTAGCCACGAGCAGTACTTC.

The chain links TRBV7-8 to TRBJ2-7, with no clear D. This CDR3 has 11 residues. The V gene's germline CDR1 is SGHVS and CDR2 FQNEAQ. V gave up 4 bases and J gave up 6 bases, with 7 bases separating them. This CDR3 reads CASSSPGEQYF. The DNA for the CDR3 is TGTGCCAGCAGCTCACCCGGCGAGCAGTACTTC.

The rearrangement uses TRBV15 and TRBJ2-7; D gene unclear. Between the trimmed V and J ends, which lost 2 bases and 0 bases, there was a span of 11 bases. The CDR3 loop spans 15 amino acids. Germline CDR1 and CDR2: LNHNV and YYDKDF (reference sequence). The chain's CDR3 is CATSRPGASSYEQYF. CDR3 in DNA: TGTGCCACCAGCAGACCTGGAGCTTCCTCCTACGAGCAGTACTTC.

The chain joins TRBV5-1 to TRBJ2-4; D may be TRBD1 (6 bases). Germline-derived CDR1 and CDR2 are SGHRS and YFSETQ. Trimming took 4 bases from V and 7 from J, leaving 18 bases between them. There are 15 residues in the CDR3. DNA for the CDR3: TGCGCCAGCAGCCCCAACATGGACAGTAGGAACATTCAGTACTTC. Amino acids: CASSPNMDSRNIQYF.

The chain uses TRBV11-2 and TRBJ2-7; D unclear. The CDR3 extends over 18 amino acids. V lost 2 bases and J 0 bases, leaving 20 bases between the germline ends. Germline CDR1 and CDR2: SGHAT and FQNNGV. The DNA of the CDR3 is TGTGCCAGCAGCTTAAGGTCCACGGGCGAACTTAGCTCCTACGAGCAGTACTTC. Amino acid sequence: CASSLRSTGELSSYEQYF. The whole variable domain, filled in from reference TRBV11-2 and TRBJ2-7, reads EAGVAQSPRYKIIEKRQSVAFWCNPISGHATLYWYQQILGQGPKLLIQFQNNGVVDDSQLPKDRFSAERLKGVDSTLKIQPAKLEDSAVYLCASSLRSTGELSSYEQYFGPGTRLTVT.

The rearrangement joins TRBV6-6 to TRBJ1-3, with D possibly matching TRBD1 (6 bases). V was trimmed by 4 bases and J by 4 bases, leaving 14 bases between them. CDR3 length: 15 residues. The germline V gene encodes CDR1 MNHNY and CDR2 SVGAGI (reference sequence). CDR3 in amino acids: CASSFSTGLGNTIYF. The CDR3 bases are TGTGCCAGCAGTTTTTCGACAGGTTTAGGAAACACCATATATTTT.